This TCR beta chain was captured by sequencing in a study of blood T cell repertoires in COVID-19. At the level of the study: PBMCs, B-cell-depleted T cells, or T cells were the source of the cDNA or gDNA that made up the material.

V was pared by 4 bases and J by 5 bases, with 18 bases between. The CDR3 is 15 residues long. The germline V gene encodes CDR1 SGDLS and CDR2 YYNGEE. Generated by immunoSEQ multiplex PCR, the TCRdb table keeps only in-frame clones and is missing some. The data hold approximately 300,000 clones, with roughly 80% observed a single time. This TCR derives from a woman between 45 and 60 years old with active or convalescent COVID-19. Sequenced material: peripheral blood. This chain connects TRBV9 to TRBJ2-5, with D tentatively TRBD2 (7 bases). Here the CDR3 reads CASSSSVGGGETQYF. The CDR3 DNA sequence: TGTGCCAGCAGCTCTAGTGTGGGAGGGGGGGAGACCCAGTACTTC.